The clone carrying this TCR beta chain has a handful of counts. As yet, its antigen is unknown. The PCR was carried out with 60 Vbeta primers and 13 Jbeta primers. Measured with immunoSEQ multiplex PCR; TCRdb has only the in-frame clones, and not every one. Of about 130,000 clones listed, over 75% were seen once; the top ten hold roughly 12%. This sample was included in a study of cytomegalovirus exposure and HLA in healthy donors. As for the study in general: Falling in the Caucasian-associated ancestry cluster were 80% to 85% of around 370 genotyped donors. Regarding the study as a whole: The authors reported that TCR beta sequences could predict HLA-A and HLA-B alleles. These predictions were accurate for most subjects in the first cohort. The study designated fewer than 200 TCR beta chains cytomegalovirus-associated.

Healthy bone marrow donors made up the donors. The CDR3 is made up of 14 amino acids. The junction had 6 bases not matched to a gene; V was cut back by 4 bases and J by 1 base. Germline V gene sequence: CDR1 GTSNPN, CDR2 SVGIG (reference sequence). The chain employs TRBV30 and TRBJ1-1; 7 nucleotides match TRBD1. Specimen: PBMCs. The TCR originated in a woman in her thirties or forties in good health and CMV-seropositive. The CDR3 region has the DNA TGTGCCTGGACAGGGGGTCTGAAGAACACTGAAGCTTTCTTT. Its translation is CAWTGGLKNTEAFF.